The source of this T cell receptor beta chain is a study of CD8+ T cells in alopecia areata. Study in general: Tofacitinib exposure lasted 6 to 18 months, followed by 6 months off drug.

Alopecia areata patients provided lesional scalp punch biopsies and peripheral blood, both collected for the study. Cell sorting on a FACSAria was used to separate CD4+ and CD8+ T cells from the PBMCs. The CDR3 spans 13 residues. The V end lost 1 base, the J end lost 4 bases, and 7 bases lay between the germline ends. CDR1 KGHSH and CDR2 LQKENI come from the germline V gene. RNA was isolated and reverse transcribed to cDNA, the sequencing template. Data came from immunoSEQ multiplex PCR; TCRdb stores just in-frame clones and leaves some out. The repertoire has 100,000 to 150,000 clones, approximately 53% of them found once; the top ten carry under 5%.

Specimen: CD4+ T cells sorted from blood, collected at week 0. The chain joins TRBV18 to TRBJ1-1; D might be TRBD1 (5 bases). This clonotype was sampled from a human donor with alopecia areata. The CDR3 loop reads CASSPQGLTEAFF. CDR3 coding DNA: TGTGCCAGCTCACCACAGGGGCTCACTGAAGCTTTCTTT.